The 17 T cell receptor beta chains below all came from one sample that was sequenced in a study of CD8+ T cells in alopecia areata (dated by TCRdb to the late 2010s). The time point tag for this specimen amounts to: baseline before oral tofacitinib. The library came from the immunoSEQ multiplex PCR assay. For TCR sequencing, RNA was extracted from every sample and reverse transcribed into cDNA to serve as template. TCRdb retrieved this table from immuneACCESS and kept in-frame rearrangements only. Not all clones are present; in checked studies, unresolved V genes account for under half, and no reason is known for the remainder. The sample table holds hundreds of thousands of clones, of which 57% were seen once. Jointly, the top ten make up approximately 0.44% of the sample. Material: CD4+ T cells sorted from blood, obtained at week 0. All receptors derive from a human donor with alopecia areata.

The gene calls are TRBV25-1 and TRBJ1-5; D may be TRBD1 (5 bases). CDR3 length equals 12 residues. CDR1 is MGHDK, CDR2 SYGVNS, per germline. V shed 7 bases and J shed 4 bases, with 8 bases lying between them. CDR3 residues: CASNGGNQPQHF. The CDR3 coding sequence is TGTGCCAGCAACGGGGGGAATCAGCCCCAGCATTTT. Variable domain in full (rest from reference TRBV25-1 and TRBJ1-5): EADIYQTPRYLVIGTGKKITLECSQTMGHDKMYWYQQDPGMELHLIHYSYGVNSTEKGDLSSESTVSRIRTEHFPLTLESARPSHTSQYLCASNGGNQPQHFGDGTRLSIL.

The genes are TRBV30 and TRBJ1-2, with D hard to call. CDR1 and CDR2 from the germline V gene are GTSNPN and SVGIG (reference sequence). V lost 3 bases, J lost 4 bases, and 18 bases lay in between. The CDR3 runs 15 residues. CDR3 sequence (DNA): TGTGCCTGGAGGATTGGGTCCTCGGTCCTCTATGGCTACACCTTC. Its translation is CAWRIGSSVLYGYTF.

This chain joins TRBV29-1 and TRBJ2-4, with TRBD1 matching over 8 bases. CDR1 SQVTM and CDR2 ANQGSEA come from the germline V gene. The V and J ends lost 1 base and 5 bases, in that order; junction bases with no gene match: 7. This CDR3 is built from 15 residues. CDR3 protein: CSVEAMGQAENIQYF. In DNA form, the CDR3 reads TGCAGCGTTGAAGCCATGGGACAGGCGGAAAACATTCAGTACTTC.

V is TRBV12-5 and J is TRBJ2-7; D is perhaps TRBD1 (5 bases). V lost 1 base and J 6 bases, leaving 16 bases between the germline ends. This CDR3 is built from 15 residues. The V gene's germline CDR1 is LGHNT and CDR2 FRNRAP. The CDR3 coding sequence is TGTGCTAGTGGTTTGGGGACATTGCTAGGACGCGAGCAGTACTTC. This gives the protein CASGLGTLLGREQYF.

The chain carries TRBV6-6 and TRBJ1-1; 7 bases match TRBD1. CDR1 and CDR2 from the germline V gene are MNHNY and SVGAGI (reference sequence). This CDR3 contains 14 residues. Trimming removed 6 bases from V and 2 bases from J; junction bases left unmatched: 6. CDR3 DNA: TGTGCCAGCAGCATTGACAGGGTAAACACTGAAGCTTTCTTT. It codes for CASSIDRVNTEAFF.

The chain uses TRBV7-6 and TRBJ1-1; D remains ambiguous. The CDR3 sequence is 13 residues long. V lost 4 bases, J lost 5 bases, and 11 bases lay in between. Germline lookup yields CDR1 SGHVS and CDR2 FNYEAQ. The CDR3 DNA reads TGTGCCAGCAGCTCTGGACCGCGAACTGAAGCTTTCTTT. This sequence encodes CASSSGPRTEAFF.

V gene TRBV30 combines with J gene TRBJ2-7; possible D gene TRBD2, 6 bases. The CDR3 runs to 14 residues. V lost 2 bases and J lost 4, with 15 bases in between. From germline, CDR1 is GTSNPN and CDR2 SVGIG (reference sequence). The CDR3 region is CAWSPATRMYEQYF. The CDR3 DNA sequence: TGTGCCTGGAGTCCGGCGACTAGGATGTACGAGCAGTACTTC.

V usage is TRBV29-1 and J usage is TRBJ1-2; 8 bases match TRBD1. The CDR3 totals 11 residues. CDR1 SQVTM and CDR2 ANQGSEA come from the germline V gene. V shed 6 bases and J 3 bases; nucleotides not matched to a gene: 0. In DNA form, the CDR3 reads TGCAGCGTGGGACAGGACTATGGCTACACCTTC. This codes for CSVGQDYGYTF.

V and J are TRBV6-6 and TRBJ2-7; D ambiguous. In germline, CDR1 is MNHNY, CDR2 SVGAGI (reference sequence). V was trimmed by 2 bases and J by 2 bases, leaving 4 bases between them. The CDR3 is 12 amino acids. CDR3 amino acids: CASSYEAYEQYF. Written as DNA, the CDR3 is TGTGCCAGCAGTTACGAAGCCTACGAGCAGTACTTC.

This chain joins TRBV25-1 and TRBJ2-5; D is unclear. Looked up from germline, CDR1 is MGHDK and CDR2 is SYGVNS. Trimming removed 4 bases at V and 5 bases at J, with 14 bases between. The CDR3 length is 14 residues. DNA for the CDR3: TGTGCCAGCAGTGTTCCCCTACCACGGGAGACCCAGTACTTC. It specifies CASSVPLPRETQYF.

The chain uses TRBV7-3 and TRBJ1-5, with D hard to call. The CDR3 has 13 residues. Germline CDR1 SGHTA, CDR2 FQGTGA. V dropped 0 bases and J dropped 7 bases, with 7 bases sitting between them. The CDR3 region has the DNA TGTGCCAGCAGCTTAACCGGAGGACAGCCCCAGCATTTT. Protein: CASSLTGGQPQHF.

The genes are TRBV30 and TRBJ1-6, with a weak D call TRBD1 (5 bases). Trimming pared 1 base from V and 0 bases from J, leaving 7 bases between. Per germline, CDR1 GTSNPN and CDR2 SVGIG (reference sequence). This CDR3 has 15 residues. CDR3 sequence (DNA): TGTGCCTGGAGTGCCGGGGGCTCCTATAATTCACCCCTCCACTTT. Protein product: CAWSAGGSYNSPLHF.

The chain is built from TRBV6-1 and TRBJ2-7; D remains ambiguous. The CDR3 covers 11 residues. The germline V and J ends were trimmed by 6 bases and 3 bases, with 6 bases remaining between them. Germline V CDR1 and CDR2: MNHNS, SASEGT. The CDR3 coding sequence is TGTGCCAGCAGCGACTTCTACGAGCAGTACTTC. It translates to CASSDFYEQYF.

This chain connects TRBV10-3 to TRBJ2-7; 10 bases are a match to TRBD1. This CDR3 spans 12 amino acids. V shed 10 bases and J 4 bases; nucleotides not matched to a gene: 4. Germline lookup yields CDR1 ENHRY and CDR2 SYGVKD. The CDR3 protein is CATSGQGYEQYF. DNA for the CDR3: TGTGCCACCTCGGGACAGGGGTACGAGCAGTACTTC.

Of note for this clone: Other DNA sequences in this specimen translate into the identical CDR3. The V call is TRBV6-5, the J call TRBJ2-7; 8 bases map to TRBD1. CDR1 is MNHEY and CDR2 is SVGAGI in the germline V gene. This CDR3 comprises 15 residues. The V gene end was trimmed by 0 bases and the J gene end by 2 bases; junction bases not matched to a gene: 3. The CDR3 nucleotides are TGTGCCAGCAGTTACTCTGGACAGGGCACCTACGAGCAGTACTTC. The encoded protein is CASSYSGQGTYEQYF.

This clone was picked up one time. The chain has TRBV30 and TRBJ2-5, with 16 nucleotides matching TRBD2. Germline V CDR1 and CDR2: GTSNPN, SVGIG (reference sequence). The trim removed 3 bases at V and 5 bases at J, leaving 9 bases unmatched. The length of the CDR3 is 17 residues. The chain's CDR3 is CAWSPGLAGGQGETQYF. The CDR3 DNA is TGTGCCTGGAGCCCGGGACTAGCGGGAGGGCAAGGGGAGACCCAGTACTTC.

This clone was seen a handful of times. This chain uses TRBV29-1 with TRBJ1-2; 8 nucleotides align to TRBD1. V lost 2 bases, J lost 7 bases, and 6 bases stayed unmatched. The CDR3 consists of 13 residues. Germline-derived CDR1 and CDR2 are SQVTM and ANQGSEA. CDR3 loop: CSVELGQGSGYTF. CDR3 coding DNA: TGCAGCGTTGAATTAGGACAGGGTAGTGGCTACACCTTC.